This T cell receptor (beta chain) was sequenced in a study of blood T cell repertoires in COVID-19 (dated by TCRdb to 2020 to 2021). General notes on the study: Samples covering the acute and convalescent phases of COVID-19 were provided by collaborators in the United States, Italy and Spain. Subjects who had been exposed to COVID-19, were actively infected with it, or had recovered from it provided the deeply sampled blood TCRbeta repertoires that made up the dataset. A de-identified subject ID, COVID-19 status, age in years and sex were almost always included in the sample metadata. The repertoires were made available in a free public database intended to serve as a resource for research on the immune response to SARS-CoV-2. The prospective study material was composed of cDNA or gDNA derived from T cells, B-cell-depleted T cells, or PBMCs. The samples were drawn from the first 160 participants of the ongoing ImmuneRACE study and from 1,254 subjects provided by 6 global collaborators. Where available, HLA class I and class II types were taken from metadata supplied by the sample provider and were not determined by assay-based typing.

On this clone itself: What this receptor recognizes is not known. One base away there is no much larger clone; base qualities are not given.

As encoded in the germline V gene, CDR1 is SGHRS while CDR2 is YFSETQ. Unmatched junction bases come to 6, with V trimmed by 7 bases and J by 0 bases. The CDR3, cysteine through phenylalanine, is 14 amino acids long. The sequence is cut down to CDR3 DNA, 42 bases in frame from base 1. Paper-wide results and their limitations: How much clinical and demographic metadata was included differed by source and by participant, and the metadata was provided uncurated.

Enrolling through a virtual design, the prospective study's participants ranged in age from about 18 to 100 years and lived across 20 to 25 United States geographic areas. In the prospective study, participants were assigned to cohorts based on the clinical history participants reported in a screening survey and a study questionnaire. Recovered participants in ImmuneRACE Cohort 3 were defined by two consecutive negative NP/OP PCR tests, clearance by a healthcare professional, or resolution of symptoms. Mobile phlebotomists in the prospective study collected whole blood, serum and a nasopharyngeal or oropharyngeal swab from every participant. Participants in the prospective study had the option to provide additional blood draws and questionnaires over a 2-month period. Before DNA extraction, blood samples from the prospective study were shipped at room temperature or frozen. TCRbeta CDR3 regions were amplified from genomic DNA using the immunoSEQ Assay, a bias-controlled multiplex PCR. The authors' analysis ran thus. Nucleated cell counts per sample were estimated from amplification of reference gene primers within the assay. Sequence reads were collapsed and filtered to measure the absolute abundance of every unique TCRbeta CDR3 rearrangement. For each sample, productive Simpson clonality was calculated as the square root of Simpson's diversity index over productive rearrangements. Entries here come from immuneACCESS through TCRdb and include only in-frame sequences with V and J called. Some clones fail to appear in such tables; in the studies checked, an unresolved V gene covers under half of the shortfall, and the cause of the remainder is unknown. That table supplies the V and J calls and clone size; D and trimming were determined from the DNA. The table for this sample lists around 300,000 clones; 85% of them were counted only once. The top ten clones comprise about 2.5% of the sample.

The sequenced sample consisted of PBMCs or T cells enriched from blood (not recorded which). This TCR was recovered from a woman aged 45-65 years who had recovered from COVID-19. The rearrangement joined TRBV5-1 to TRBJ1-1; 7 bases in the junction line up with TRBD1. At the DNA level, the sequence is TGCGCCAGCCGAAGACAGGGTTTGAACACTGAAGCTTTCTTT. It translates to CASRRQGLNTEAFF.